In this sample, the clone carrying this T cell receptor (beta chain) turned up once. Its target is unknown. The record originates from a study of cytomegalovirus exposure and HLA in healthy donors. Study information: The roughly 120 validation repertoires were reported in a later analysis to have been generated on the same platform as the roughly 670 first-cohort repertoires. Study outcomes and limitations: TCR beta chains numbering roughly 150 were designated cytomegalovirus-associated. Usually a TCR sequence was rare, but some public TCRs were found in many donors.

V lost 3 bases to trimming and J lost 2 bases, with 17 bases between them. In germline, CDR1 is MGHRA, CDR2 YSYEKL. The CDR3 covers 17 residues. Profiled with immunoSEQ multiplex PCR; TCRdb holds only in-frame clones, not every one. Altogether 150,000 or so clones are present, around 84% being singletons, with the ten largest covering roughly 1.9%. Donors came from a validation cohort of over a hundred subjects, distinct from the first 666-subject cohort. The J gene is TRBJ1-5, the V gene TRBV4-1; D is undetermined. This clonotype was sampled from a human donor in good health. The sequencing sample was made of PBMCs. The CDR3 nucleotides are TGCGCCAGCAGCCATCCCAAGGCGGAAAACGGCAATCAGCCCCAGCATTTT. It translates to CASSHPKAENGNQPQHF.